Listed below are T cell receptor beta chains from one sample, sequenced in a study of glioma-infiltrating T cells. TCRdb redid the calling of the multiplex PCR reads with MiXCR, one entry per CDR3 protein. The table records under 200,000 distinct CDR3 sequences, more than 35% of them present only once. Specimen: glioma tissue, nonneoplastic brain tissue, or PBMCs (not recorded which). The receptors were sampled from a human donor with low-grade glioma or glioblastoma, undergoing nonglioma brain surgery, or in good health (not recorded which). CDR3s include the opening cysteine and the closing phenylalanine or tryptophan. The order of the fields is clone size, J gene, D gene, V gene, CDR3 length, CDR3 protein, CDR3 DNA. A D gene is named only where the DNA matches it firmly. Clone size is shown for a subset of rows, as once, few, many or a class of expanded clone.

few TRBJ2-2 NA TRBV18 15 CASSPQTGNTGELFF TGTGCCAGCTCACCACAGACTGGGAACACCGGGGAGCTGTTTTTT
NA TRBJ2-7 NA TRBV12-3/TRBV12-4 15 CASSRPGTGKDEQYF TGTGCCAGCAGCCGACCGGGGACTGGGAAAGACGAGCAGTACTTC
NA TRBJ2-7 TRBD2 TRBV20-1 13 CMVGLAGSYEQYF TGCATGGTCGGACTAGCGGGATCCTACGAGCAGTACTTC
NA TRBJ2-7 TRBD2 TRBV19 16 CASSSPPGLAVYEQYF TGTGCCAGTAGTTCCCCCCCGGGACTAGCGGTTTACGAGCAGTACTTC
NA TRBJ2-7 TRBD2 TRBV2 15 CASRGRTSGLYEQYF TGTGCCAGCAGGGGCCGGACTAGCGGGTTGTACGAGCAGTACTTC
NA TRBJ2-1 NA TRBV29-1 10 CSAGENEQFF TGCAGCGCGGGGGAGAATGAGCAGTTCTTC
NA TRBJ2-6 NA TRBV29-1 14 CSVADISGANVLTF TGCAGCGTTGCAGACATATCTGGGGCCAACGTCCTGACTTTC
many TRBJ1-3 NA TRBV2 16 CASSEDRVSGGNTIYF TGTGCCAGCAGTGAAGACAGGGTTTCGGGAGGAAACACCATATATTTT
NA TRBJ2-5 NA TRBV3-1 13 CASSQGSPGTQYF TGTGCCAGCAGCCAAGGGTCCCCGGGGACCCAGTACTTC
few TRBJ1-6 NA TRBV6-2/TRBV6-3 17 CARSYSSRGAYNSPLHF TGTGCCAGGAGTTACTCGTCGAGAGGGGCGTATAATTCACCCCTCCACTTT
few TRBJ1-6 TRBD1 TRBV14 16 CASSQRQGFRNSPLHF TGTGCCAGCAGCCAGCGACAGGGATTTCGGAATTCACCCCTCCACTTT
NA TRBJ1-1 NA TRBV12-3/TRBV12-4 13 CASSLKQNTEAFF TGTGCCAGCAGTTTAAAGCAGAACACTGAAGCTTTCTTT
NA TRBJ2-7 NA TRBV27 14 CASIATLAGGEQYF TGTGCCAGCATTGCCACACTGGCCGGAGGCGAGCAGTACTTC
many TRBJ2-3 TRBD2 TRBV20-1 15 CSAQRLAGEKSTQYF TGCAGTGCTCAAAGACTAGCGGGAGAAAAGAGTACGCAGTATTTT
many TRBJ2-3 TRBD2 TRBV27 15 CASSPLAGITDTQYF TGTGCCAGCAGTCCACTAGCGGGAATCACAGATACGCAGTATTTT
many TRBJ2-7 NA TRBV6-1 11 CASSLWPEQYF TGTGCCAGCAGCCTCTGGCCCGAGCAGTACTTC